Listed below are T cell receptor beta chains from one sample, sequenced in a study of CD8 T cells in Susac syndrome. A single record per CDR3 protein comes from TCRdb applying MiXCR to the immunoSEQ multiplex PCR reads. The table includes 120,000 or so distinct CDR3 sequences, over 85% detected once. Sequenced: CD8+ T cells from PBMCs. All receptors come from a human donor with Susac syndrome. CDR3s include the opening cysteine and the closing phenylalanine or tryptophan.

j_call v_call cdr3_aa
TRBJ2-7 TRBV9 CASSALDSDSYEQYF
TRBJ2-7 TRBV4-3 CASSQDTSLGQGAYEQYF
TRBJ1-5 TRBV27 CASSLLDGNQPQHF
TRBJ1-2 TRBV9 CASSAGRDLYGYTF
TRBJ1-1 TRBV10-3 CAITPSHPNTEAFF
TRBJ2-5 TRBV10-3 CAISEAGSRETQYF
TRBJ1-2 TRBV12-3/TRBV12-4 CASSPLESFYYGYTF
TRBJ2-7 TRBV25-1 CASSEWRDGGPYEQYF
TRBJ2-3 TRBV24-1 CATSAGTQSTDTQYF
TRBJ2-3 TRBV29-1 CSAEAGGFGDTQYF
TRBJ2-5 TRBV5-6 CASSLEGQGRETQYF
TRBJ2-1 TRBV30 CAWSATYNEQFF
TRBJ2-1 TRBV3-1 CASSQEVLAGSSYNEQFF
TRBJ2-6 TRBV6-2/TRBV6-3 CASSQDSGANVLTF
TRBJ2-2 TRBV27 CASSLFSMRQGFAGELFF
TRBJ2-7 TRBV13 CASSPRDSPYEQYF
TRBJ2-1 TRBV6-4 CASSAGTANEQFF
TRBJ2-1 TRBV15 CATSRDRGGLGSGDEQFF
TRBJ2-7 TRBV7-9 CASSPPGGGYVQYF
TRBJ1-1 TRBV12-3/TRBV12-4 CASSSDSNVMNTEAFF
TRBJ2-4 TRBV9 CASSEGAAVGYIQYF
TRBJ1-3 TRBV2 CASSDSRGNTIYF
TRBJ2-7 TRBV12-3/TRBV12-4 CASSNTRQVYEQYF
TRBJ1-1 TRBV2 CASGEGLMNTEAFF
TRBJ2-7 TRBV4-3 CASSQDWGNYEQYF
TRBJ2-3 TRBV7-9 CASSLGESGTDTQYF
TRBJ2-5 TRBV5-4 CASSSQGASQETQYF
TRBJ2-5 TRBV6-5 CASSGVAGGQETQYF
TRBJ1-5 TRBV7-2 CASSLLAWKSNQPQHF
TRBJ1-6 TRBV28 CASTGATGRHSPLHF
TRBJ2-3 TRBV19 CASSISVDTQYF
TRBJ2-4 TRBV6-2/TRBV6-3 CASSYSSLLAKNIQYF
TRBJ2-3 TRBV24-1 CATSGGGGATDTQYF
TRBJ2-2 TRBV2 CASPRRPITGELFF
TRBJ2-1 TRBV28 CASSSPSEQFF
TRBJ1-1 TRBV7-3 CASSLGVGTEAFF
TRBJ2-6 TRBV6-6 CASSYRDFTGANVLTF
TRBJ1-5 TRBV28 CASSLLNSNQPQHF
TRBJ2-4 TRBV19 CASSVHLRNIQYF
TRBJ2-3 TRBV18 CASSPLEGGVADTQYF
TRBJ2-7 TRBV6-1 CASAVLTGSYEQYF
TRBJ2-1 TRBV5-6 CASSFLLIDEQFF
TRBJ1-1 TRBV6-6 CASSYLLVDLNTEAFF
TRBJ2-3 TRBV5-1 CASNIQGGDTQYF
TRBJ2-5 TRBV20-1 CSATGTSGGAGQETQYF
TRBJ1-1 TRBV28 CATKFRINTEAFF
TRBJ2-7 TRBV12-5 CASGSGIPTYEQYF